Below, 19 T cell receptor beta chains from the same sample are listed, as sequenced in a study of immune reconstitution after stem cell transplant in scleroderma. In TCRdb, the RT-PCR reads were re-called with MiXCR into one record per CDR3 protein. The sample comprises around 3,000 distinct CDR3 sequences, 7% to 9.5% of which are singletons, and 9.8% rests with the top ten. The specimen was obtained before or after autologous hematopoietic stem cell transplantation (not recorded which). The receptors were sampled from a female donor with systemic sclerosis.

This clonotype is labeled as medium-sized. The gene calls are TRBV2 and TRBJ1-3, with TRBD1 as a possible D gene (5 bases). This CDR3 is built from 16 residues. CDR1 is SNHLY and CDR2 is FYNNEI in the germline V gene. Trimming left V 6 bases short and J 0 bases short, with 15 bases between. The CDR3, as DNA: TGTGCCAGCAGAAGAGGGACTTCCCGCTCTGGAAACACCATATATTTT. Protein sequence: CASRRGTSRSGNTIYF.

By frequency in the sample, this clonotype is large. The chain recombines TRBV20-1 with TRBJ1-4; TRBD1 might be the D (5 bases). This CDR3 has 14 amino acids. In germline, CDR1 is DFQATT, CDR2 SNEGSKA (reference sequence). Trimming removed 3 bases from V and 7 bases from J, with 15 bases in between. The chain's CDR3 is CSASGVGLSEKLFF. The CDR3 DNA reads TGCAGTGCTAGCGGTGTGGGGCTGAGTGAAAAACTGTTTTTT.

This clonotype has just a few counts. V and J are TRBV7-9 and TRBJ1-1, with TRBD1 as a possible D gene (5 bases). There are 14 residues in the CDR3. Deletions cut 5 bases from V and 10 bases from J, with 20 bases between. CDR1 is SEHNR, CDR2 FQNEAQ, per germline (reference sequence). CDR3 sequence: CASSPAGRPPGAFF. As DNA, the CDR3 is TGTGCCAGCAGCCCAGCGGGACGCCCGCCGGGAGCTTTCTTT.

The chain couples TRBV5-1 to TRBJ2-3; TRBD1 agrees at 12 bases. Losses at the gene ends were 4 bases for V and 5 bases for J; bases not matched to a gene: 5. CDR1 and CDR2 from the germline V gene are SGHRS and YFSETQ. This CDR3 comprises 15 residues. The CDR3 coding sequence is TGCGCCAGCAGCGCGGGACAGGGGGCGAGAGATACGCAGTATTTT. The encoded protein is CASSAGQGARDTQYF.

This clonotype ranks as medium-sized (0.01 to 0.1%). The chain joins TRBV29-1 to TRBJ1-1; perhaps TRBD1 as D (6 bases). This CDR3 has 14 amino acids. Germline CDR1 is SQVTM and CDR2 is ANQGSEA. V was cut by 4 bases and J by 3 bases, with 15 bases left in between. In nucleotides, the CDR3 is TGCAGCGTTGGAAGGTGGGGGCGCGACACTGAAGCTTTCTTT. Translation: CSVGRWGRDTEAFF.

Comment on this clonotype: A read error may produce the germline difference seen at one junction end. The chain links TRBV7-7 to TRBJ1-4; D is uncertain. The CDR3 is 14 residues long. Germline V lookup: CDR1 SSHAT, CDR2 FNYEAQ (reference sequence). CDR3 loop: CASSLVAGNEKLFF. CDR3 coding DNA: TGTGCTAGCAGCTTAGTTGCCGGGAATGAAAAACTGTTTTTT.

This clonotype is classed as medium-sized. J is TRBJ1-6 and V is TRBV2; TRBD1 might be the D (5 bases). Trimming removed 6 bases from V and 16 bases from J, with 19 bases in between. CDR1 and CDR2 from the germline V gene are SNHLY and FYNNEI. This CDR3 comprises 13 residues. DNA for the CDR3: TGTGCCAGCAGACGGACACAACGGGCCGAGCTCCACTTT. Its protein product is CASRRTQRAELHF.

By sample share, this clonotype is medium-sized. At one boundary the junction diverges from the germline segment, which might be a read error. The rearrangement links TRBV20-1 to TRBJ1-1; TRBD1 agrees at 10 bases. The germline V gene has CDR1 DFQATT and CDR2 SNEGSKA (reference sequence). The CDR3 consists of 14 residues. The CDR3 loop is CSGRQGATNTEAFF. CDR3 nucleotides: TGCAGTGGTAGACAGGGGGCTACGAACACTGAAGCTTTCTTT.

By its share, this clonotype is medium-sized (0.01 to 0.1%). The chain recombines TRBV20-1 with TRBJ1-5; D is unclear. The CDR3 runs to 14 residues. Germline CDR1 and CDR2: DFQATT and SNEGSKA (reference sequence). V lost 6 bases and J lost 4, with 16 bases in between. CDR3 amino acids: CSATVGSWNQPQHF. The CDR3 coding sequence is TGCAGTGCAACGGTCGGGAGCTGGAATCAGCCCCAGCATTTT.

This clonotype counts as medium-sized (0.01 to 0.1%). This chain connects TRBV20-1 to TRBJ2-1; D possibly corresponds to TRBD1 (5 bases). Trimming shortened V by 5 bases and J by 8 bases, and 13 bases separated the two germline ends. Germline-derived CDR1 and CDR2 are DFQATT and SNEGSKA (reference sequence). This CDR3 has 12 residues. The CDR3 loop is CSAFKGRYEQFF. In DNA form, the CDR3 reads TGCAGTGCTTTCAAGGGGCGTTATGAGCAGTTCTTC.

CDR3 in DNA: TGCGCCAGCAGCACGGACAGGGGGCGGACCGGGGAGCTGTTTTTT. It specifies CASSTDRGRTGELFF. The chain combines TRBV5-1 with TRBJ2-2; TRBD1 matches at 11 bases. The germline V gene encodes CDR1 SGHRS and CDR2 YFSETQ. The V gene end was trimmed by 4 bases and the J gene end by 5 bases; junction bases not matched to a gene: 4. CDR3 length: 15 residues.

V is TRBV9 and J is TRBJ1-2; D is unresolved. The CDR3 totals 14 residues. Trimming removed 0 bases at V and 2 bases at J, with 8 bases between. The germline CDR1 and CDR2 sequences are SGDLS and YYNGEE. CDR3 sequence: CASSVEPANYGYTF. CDR3 nucleotide sequence: TGTGCCAGCAGCGTAGAGCCGGCGAACTATGGCTACACCTTC.

This clonotype has just a few counts. V usage is TRBV6-5 and J usage is TRBJ2-7; D may be TRBD1 or TRBD2 (7 bases each). CDR1 is MNHEY and CDR2 is SVGAGI in the germline V gene. The V end lost 4 bases, the J end lost 2 bases, and 12 bases lay between the germline ends. The CDR3 has 14 amino acids. CDR3 in amino acids: CASSSAGQPYEQYF. Here the CDR3 DNA reads TGTGCCAGCAGTTCAGCGGGACAGCCCTACGAGCAGTACTTC.

The DNA for the CDR3 is TGTGCCAGCAGCTTGATGCAGGGGAGAGGCTACGAGCAGTACTTC. Amino acid sequence: CASSLMQGRGYEQYF. The rearrangement uses TRBV13 and TRBJ2-7; weak D call: TRBD1 (6 bases). V gave up 3 bases and J gave up 3 bases, with 15 bases separating them. The CDR3 has 15 amino acids. Per the germline V gene, CDR1 is PRHDT and CDR2 is FYEKMQ (reference sequence).

The CDR3 nucleotides are TGCAGTGCTCCTAGGGGGCCCCCCTACAATGAGCAGTTCTTC. Its translation is CSAPRGPPYNEQFF. J is TRBJ2-1 and V is TRBV20-1; 7 nucleotides align to TRBD1. The germline CDR1 and CDR2 sequences are DFQATT and SNEGSKA (reference sequence). This CDR3 is 14 amino acids long. V lost 5 bases and J lost 2; bases outside the gene matches: 6.

By share of the sample, this clonotype is medium-sized. This chain links TRBV6-6 with TRBJ1-1; unclear D gene. The CDR3 consists of 15 residues. The germline V gene encodes CDR1 MNHNY and CDR2 SVGAGI (reference sequence). Deletions cut 2 bases from V and 5 bases from J, with 15 bases between. CDR3 DNA sequence: TGTGCCAGCAGTTACAGGCCGGGGATGGGAACTGAAGCTTTCTTT. It encodes CASSYRPGMGTEAFF.

This clonotype is classed as medium-sized. V is TRBV20-1 and J is TRBJ2-7; D not resolved. The CDR3 has 10 amino acids. V gave up 3 bases and J gave up 4 bases, with 4 bases separating them. Germline CDR1 and CDR2: DFQATT and SNEGSKA (reference sequence). In DNA form, the CDR3 reads TGCAGTGCTAGGGGGTACGAGCAGTACTTC. It is translated as CSARGYEQYF.

The CDR3 spells CASSDPRGGYTF. CDR3 in DNA: TGTGCCAGCAGTGATCCACGGGGTGGCTACACCTTC. V and J are TRBV2 and TRBJ1-2; D gene unclear. Germline values: CDR1 SNHLY, CDR2 FYNNEI. The V end was cut by 3 bases, the J end by 7 bases, with 9 bases between. The CDR3 runs to 12 residues.

In its sample, this clonotype was seen a few times. V gene TRBV20-1 combines with J gene TRBJ1-1; D gene unclear. Germline V gene lookup returns CDR1 DFQATT and CDR2 SNEGSKA (reference sequence). Deletions cut 1 base from V and 1 base from J, with 7 bases between. There are 13 residues in the CDR3. CDR3: CSARGVSNTEAFF. In nucleotides, the CDR3 is TGCAGTGCTAGAGGGGTGTCGAACACTGAAGCTTTCTTT.